Shown below are 8 T cell receptor beta chains from a single sample sequenced in a study of regulatory T cells in long-lasting Graves disease. Combining iRepertoire HTBI primers with Arm-PCR of CDR3 regions, the authors built TCR beta libraries. In TCRdb, the multiplex PCR reads were re-called with MiXCR into one record per CDR3 protein. The repertoire has 350,000 to 400,000 distinct CDR3 sequences, less than 20% of them found once; the top ten carry 22%. Time point reported: newly diagnosed GD, antithyroid drugs for less than 3 months. Isolated PBMC RNA provided the starting material for the TCR library. The sample here was peripheral blood mononuclear cells (PBMCs), taken at new diagnosis, from a patient treated with antithyroid drugs. All receptors derive from a female donor with Graves disease.

The chain recombines TRBV9 with TRBJ1-1, with unresolved D. V was shortened by 0 bases and J by 7 bases, with 10 bases between the two germline ends. CDR1 is SGDLS and CDR2 is YYNGEE in the germline V gene. The CDR3 is made up of 13 amino acids. DNA of the CDR3: TGTGCCAGCAGCGTAGCAAGGACGGGTGAAGCTTTCTTT. Translating it yields CASSVARTGEAFF.

This clonotype occurred many times. V is TRBV18 and J is TRBJ2-5; D may be TRBD1 (7 bases). The CDR3 consists of 15 residues. CDR1 is KGHSH, CDR2 LQKENI, per germline. The V end lost 0 bases, the J end lost 4 bases, and 12 bases lay between the germline ends. DNA of the CDR3: TGTGCCAGCTCACCACCGGCAGGGGGAGGAGAGACCCAGTACTTC. This translates into CASSPPAGGGETQYF.

The table lists this clonotype with many counts. V and J are TRBV7-9 and TRBJ2-7; no reliable D call. The V gene lost 5 bases and the J gene lost 7 bases, with 12 bases spanning the gap. The CDR3 has 12 amino acids. Per the germline V gene, CDR1 is SEHNR and CDR2 is FQNEAQ (reference sequence). CDR3 nucleotide sequence: TGTGCCAGCAGCCACGGGCAGTTGGAGCAGTACTTC. This translates into CASSHGQLEQYF. The entire variable domain, with the rest obtained from reference TRBV7-9 and TRBJ2-7, is as follows: DTGVSQNPRHKITKRGQNVTFRCDPISEHNRLYWYRQTLGQGPEFLTYFQNEAQLEKSRLLSDRFSAERPKGSFSTLEIQRTEQGDSAMYLCASSHGQLEQYFGPGTRLTVT.

This clonotype was seen at least ten times. V gene TRBV10-2 combines with J gene TRBJ2-2; D is unresolved. The V gene's germline CDR1 is WSHSY and CDR2 SAAADI. CDR3 length equals 17 residues. V gave up 9 bases and J gave up 0 bases, with 20 bases separating them. The CDR3 reads CARPTGDLYANTGELFF. CDR3 sequence (DNA): TGCGCCAGGCCTACTGGAGACCTCTACGCGAACACCGGGGAGCTGTTTTTT.

This clonotype has a count of ten or more. The chain is built from TRBV7-3 and TRBJ2-5; weak D call: TRBD1 (5 bases). The CDR3 extends over 15 amino acids. Trimming stripped 2 bases from V and 2 bases from J, with 12 bases between. In germline, CDR1 is SGHTA, CDR2 FQGTGA. The CDR3 here is CASSLSTGPQETQYF. The CDR3 DNA follows: TGTGCCAGCAGCTTATCAACAGGACCTCAAGAGACCCAGTACTTC.

This clonotype has a handful of counts. The CDR3 bases are TGTGCCAGCAGTGGCGGACAGGAATTCACTAGCACAGATACGCAGTATTTT. Amino acid sequence: CASSGGQEFTSTDTQYF. The rearrangement joins TRBV27 to TRBJ2-3, with TRBD1 identical over 7 bases. V was clipped by 5 bases and J by 0 bases; unmatched bases: 11. Per the germline V gene, CDR1 is MNHEY and CDR2 is SMNVEV (reference sequence). There are 17 residues in the CDR3.

This clonotype was observed at least ten times. The V gene is TRBV5-5, the J gene TRBJ2-5; D might be TRBD1 or TRBD2, each matching 7 bases. The CDR3 extends over 17 amino acids. CDR1 is SGHKS and CDR2 is YYEKEE in the germline V gene (reference sequence). V was clipped by 4 bases and J by 5 bases, with 24 bases between them. CDR3 residues: CASSGGGTAVLLETQYF. The CDR3 region has the DNA TGTGCCAGCAGCGGGGGAGGGACAGCTGTTCTCTTGGAGACCCAGTACTTC.

At least ten counts were recorded for this clonotype. V is TRBV20-1 and J is TRBJ2-3; 11 nucleotides agree with TRBD2. CDR1 and CDR2 (germline): DFQATT, SNEGSKA (reference sequence). V gave up 1 base and J gave up 3 bases; unmatched junction bases: 3. This CDR3 has 15 amino acids. The CDR3 nucleotides are TGCAGTGCTAGAGGACTAGCGGGAATGACAGATACGCAGTATTTT. Its protein product is CSARGLAGMTDTQYF.